This record looks at one T cell receptor (beta chain) sequence and its context. Its target is unknown. A read error may be the cause here, since a much bigger clone is one base away. This CDR3 comprises 13 residues. V lost 5 bases and J 6 bases, leaving 10 bases between the germline ends. Germline lookup yields CDR1 KGHSH and CDR2 LQKENI. The data originate from a study of blood T cells in healthy people across ages. The use of a sample-barcoded 5' primer and a J-beta primer mix characterized a second PCR of about 7 to 12 cycles. TCRdb re-called the 5' RACE reads with MiXCR, one entry per CDR3 protein. The sample records hundreds of thousands of distinct CDR3 sequences, 40% to 65% being singletons. Study-level points and caveats: Reliance upon unsorted PBMCs precluded definitive naive versus antigen-experienced comparison.

The receptor was isolated from an elderly woman in good health. The specimen was blood. This chain links TRBV18 with TRBJ2-2; D is ambiguous. The CDR3 sequence is CASSSKFAGELFF. The CDR3 DNA sequence: TGTGCCAGCTCATCAAAGTTTGCCGGGGAGCTGTTTTTT. The full variable domain, completed using reference TRBV18 and TRBJ2-2, is NAGVMQNPRHLVRRRGQEARLRCSPMKGHSHVYWYRQLPEEGLKFMVYLQKENIIDESGMPKERFSAEFPKEGPSILRIQQVVRGDSAAYFCASSSKFAGELFFGEGSRLTVL.